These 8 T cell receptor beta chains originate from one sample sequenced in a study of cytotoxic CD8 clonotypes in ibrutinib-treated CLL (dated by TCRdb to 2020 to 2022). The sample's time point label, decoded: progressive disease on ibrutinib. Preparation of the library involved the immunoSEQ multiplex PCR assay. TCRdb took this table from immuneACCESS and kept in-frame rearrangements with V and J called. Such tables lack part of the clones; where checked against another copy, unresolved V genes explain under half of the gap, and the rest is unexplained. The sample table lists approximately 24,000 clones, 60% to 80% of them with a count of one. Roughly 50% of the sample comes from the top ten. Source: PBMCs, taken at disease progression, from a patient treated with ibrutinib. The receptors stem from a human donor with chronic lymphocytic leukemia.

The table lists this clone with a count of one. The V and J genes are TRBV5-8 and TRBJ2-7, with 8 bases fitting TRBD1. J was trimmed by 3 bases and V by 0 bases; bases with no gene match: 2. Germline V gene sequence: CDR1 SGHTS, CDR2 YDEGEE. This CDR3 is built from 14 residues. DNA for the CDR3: TGTGCCAGCAGCTTGGCGACAGGGGACTACGAGCAGTACTTC. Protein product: CASSLATGDYEQYF.

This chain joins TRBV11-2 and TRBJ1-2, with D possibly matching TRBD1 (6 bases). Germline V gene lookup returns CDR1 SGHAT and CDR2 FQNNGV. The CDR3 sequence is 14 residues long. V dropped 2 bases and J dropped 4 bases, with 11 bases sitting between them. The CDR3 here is CASSLQGQLYGYTF. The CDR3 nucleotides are TGTGCCAGCAGCTTACAAGGACAGCTCTATGGCTACACCTTC.

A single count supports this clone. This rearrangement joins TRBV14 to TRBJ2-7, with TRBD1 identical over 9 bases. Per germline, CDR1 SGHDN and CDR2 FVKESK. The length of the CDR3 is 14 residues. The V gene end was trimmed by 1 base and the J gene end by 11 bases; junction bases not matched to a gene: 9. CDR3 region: CASSQARTGENKYF. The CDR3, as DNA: TGTGCCAGCAGCCAAGCACGGACAGGGGAAAATAAGTACTTC.

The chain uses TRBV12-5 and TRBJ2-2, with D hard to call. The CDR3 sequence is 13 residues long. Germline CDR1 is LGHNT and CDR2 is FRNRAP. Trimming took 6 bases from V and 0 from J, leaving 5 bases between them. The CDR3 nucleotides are TGTGCTAGTGGCCCTCCGAACACCGGGGAGCTGTTTTTT. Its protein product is CASGPPNTGELFF. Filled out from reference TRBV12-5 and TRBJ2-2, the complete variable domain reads DARVTQTPRHKVTEMGQEVTMRCQPILGHNTVFWYRQTMMQGLELLAYFRNRAPLDDSGMPKDRFSAEMPDATLATLKIQPSEPRDSAVYFCASGPPNTGELFFGEGSRLTVL.

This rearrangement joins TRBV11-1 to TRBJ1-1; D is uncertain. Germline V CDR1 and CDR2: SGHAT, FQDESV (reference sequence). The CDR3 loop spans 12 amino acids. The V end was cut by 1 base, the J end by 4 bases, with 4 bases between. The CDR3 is CASSLGVTEAFF. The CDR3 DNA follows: TGTGCCAGCAGCTTAGGAGTCACTGAAGCTTTCTTT.

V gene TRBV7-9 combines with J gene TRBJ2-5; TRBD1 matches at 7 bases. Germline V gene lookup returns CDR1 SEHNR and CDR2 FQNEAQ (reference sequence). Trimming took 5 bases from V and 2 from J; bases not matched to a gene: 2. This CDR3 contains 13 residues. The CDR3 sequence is CASSRGQQETQYF. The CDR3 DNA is TGTGCCAGCAGCCGGGGACAGCAAGAGACCCAGTACTTC.

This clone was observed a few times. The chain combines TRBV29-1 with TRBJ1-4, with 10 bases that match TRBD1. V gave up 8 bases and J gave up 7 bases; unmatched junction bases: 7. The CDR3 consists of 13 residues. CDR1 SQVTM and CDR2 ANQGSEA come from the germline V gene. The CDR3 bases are TGCAGCACGAGACAGGGGGCAGGTGAAAAACTGTTTTTT. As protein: CSTRQGAGEKLFF. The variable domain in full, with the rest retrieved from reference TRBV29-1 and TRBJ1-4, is SAVISQKPSRDICQRGTSLTIQCQVDSQVTMMFWYRQQPGQSLTLIATANQGSEATYESGFVIDKFPISRPNLTFSTLTVSNMSPEDSSIYLCSTRQGAGEKLFFGSGTQLSVL.

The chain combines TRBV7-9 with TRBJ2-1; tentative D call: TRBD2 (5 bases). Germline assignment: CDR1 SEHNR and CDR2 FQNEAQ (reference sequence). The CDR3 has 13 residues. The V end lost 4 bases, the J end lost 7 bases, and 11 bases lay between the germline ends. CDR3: CASSSPPGNEQFF. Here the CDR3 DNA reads TGTGCCAGCAGCTCCCCCCCGGGGAATGAGCAGTTCTTC.